This T cell receptor beta chain came from a study of CD8 T cells in ankylosing spondylitis. TCRdb re-called the 5' RACE reads through MiXCR, storing one row per CDR3 protein. The sample has more than 25,000 distinct CDR3 sequences, 11% to 15% seen once; the top ten hold 30% to 40%. Concerning this clonotype itself: Its cognate antigen is unknown.

Study-level points and caveats: In ankylosing spondylitis patients, matched synovial fluid reportedly showed significant enrichment of disease-linked clones.

The CDR3 covers 15 residues. The V and J ends lost 3 bases and 0 bases respectively, with 8 bases between them. The sequence was obtained from a male donor with ankylosing spondylitis or in good health (not recorded which). The genes are TRBV12-3 or TRBV12-4 and TRBJ2-2, with TRBD1 as a possible D gene (5 bases). Sequenced material: blood. The CDR3 spells CASSLGRPNTGELFF. For the CDR3, the DNA is TGTGCCAGCAGTTTGGGGCGGCCGAACACCGGGGAGCTGTTTTTT.